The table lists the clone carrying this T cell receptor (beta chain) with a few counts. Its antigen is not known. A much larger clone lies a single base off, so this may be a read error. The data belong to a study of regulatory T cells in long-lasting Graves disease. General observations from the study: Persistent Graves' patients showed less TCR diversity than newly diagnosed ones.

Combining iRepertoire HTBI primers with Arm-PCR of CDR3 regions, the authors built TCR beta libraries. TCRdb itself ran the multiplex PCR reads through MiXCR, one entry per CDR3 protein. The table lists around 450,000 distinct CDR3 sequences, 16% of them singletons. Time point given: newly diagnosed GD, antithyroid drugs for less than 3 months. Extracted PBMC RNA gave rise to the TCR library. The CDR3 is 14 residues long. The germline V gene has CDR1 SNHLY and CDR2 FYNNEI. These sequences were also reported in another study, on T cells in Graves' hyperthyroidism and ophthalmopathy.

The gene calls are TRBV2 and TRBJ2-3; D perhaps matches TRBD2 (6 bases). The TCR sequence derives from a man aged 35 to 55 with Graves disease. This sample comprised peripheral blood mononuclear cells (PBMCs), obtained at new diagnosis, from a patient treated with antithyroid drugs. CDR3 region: CASSDGLATNTRYF. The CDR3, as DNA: TGTGCCAGCAGTGATGGGCTAGCGACCAATACGCGGTATTTT.